Shown below are 28 T cell receptor beta chains from a single sample sequenced in a study of OX40 agonist ivuxolimab in advanced cancers. Library creation used the immunoSEQ multiplex PCR assay. TCRdb took over this immuneACCESS table, retaining in-frame rearrangements with V and J assigned. Such tables are incomplete; in checked studies, under half of the missing clones stem from an unresolved V gene, and the remainder is unexplained. Here the sample has about 88,000 clones; 87% occur a single time. 1.5% to 2% of the sample is taken by the ten largest. The sample was CD4+ or CD8+ T cells sorted from blood, taken in a trial of the OX40 agonist ivuxolimab. These TCRs come from an adult with an advanced solid tumor such as melanoma, head and neck, liver or kidney cancer.

This sequence joins TRBV6-1 and TRBJ2-7, with D unresolved. The CDR3 runs 14 residues. CDR1 and CDR2 (germline): MNHNS, SASEGT. Trimming cost V 2 bases and J 1 base, with 9 bases left between them. CDR3 loop: CASSELNGSYEQYF. CDR3 DNA: TGTGCCAGCAGTGAACTTAACGGATCCTACGAGCAGTACTTC.

This sequence joins TRBV27 and TRBJ2-7; weak D call: TRBD1 (5 bases). The germline gives CDR1 MNHEY, CDR2 SMNVEV (reference sequence). This CDR3 region has 9 residues. CDR3 in DNA: TGTACTCAGGGTGGCGAGCAGTACTTC. Residues: CTQGGEQYF.

In nucleotides, the CDR3 is TGTGCCAGCAGCTCGAGTGGGGGGGCCGGGGAGACCCAGTACTTC. Translation gives CASSSSGGAGETQYF. The chain links TRBV7-2 to TRBJ2-5; D may be TRBD2 (7 bases). Germline V gene sequence: CDR1 SGHTA, CDR2 FQGNSA. Trimming stripped 4 bases from V and 5 bases from J, with 17 bases between. This CDR3 has 15 amino acids. Full variable domain (outside the CDR3, taken from reference TRBV7-2 and TRBJ2-5): GAGVSQSPSNKVTEKGKDVELRCDPISGHTALYWYRQSLGQGLEFLIYFQGNSAPDKSGLPSDRFSAERTGGSVSTLTIQRTQQEDSAVYLCASSSSGGAGETQYFGPGTRLLVL.

The rearrangement joins TRBV11-3 to TRBJ2-1, with D unresolved. CDR3 size: 15 residues. The V gene's germline CDR1 is SGHNT and CDR2 YENEEA. V was shortened by 5 bases and J by 5 bases, with 16 bases between the two germline ends. CDR3 nucleotide sequence: TGTGCCAGCAGCCCTTCCCTATCGACGGACAATGAGCAGTTCTTC. It specifies CASSPSLSTDNEQFF.

V usage is TRBV19 and J usage is TRBJ2-4, with D perhaps TRBD1 or TRBD2 (5 bases each). This CDR3 is built from 17 residues. Trimming shortened V by 4 bases and J by 7 bases, and 23 bases separated the two germline ends. From germline, CDR1 is LNHDA and CDR2 SQIVND (reference sequence). The CDR3 region has the DNA TGTGCCAGTAGTACCCAACCGCGACAGATCGGGACCAACATTCAGTACTTC. Protein product: CASSTQPRQIGTNIQYF. Complete variable domain (other parts from reference TRBV19 and TRBJ2-4): DGGITQSPKYLFRKEGQNVTLSCEQNLNHDAMYWYRQDPGQGLRLIYYSQIVNDFQKGDIAEGYSVSREKKESFPLTVTSAQKNPTAFYLCASSTQPRQIGTNIQYFGAGTRLSVL.

This chain connects TRBV19 to TRBJ1-2; D not certain. Germline-derived CDR1 and CDR2 are LNHDA and SQIVND (reference sequence). CDR3 length: 15 residues. With 7 bases removed from V and 0 bases from J, the gap between germline ends came to 15 bases. CDR3 nucleotides: TGTGCCAGTAACCCAAGGGAGGGAGCTAACTATGGCTACACCTTC. It codes for CASNPREGANYGYTF.

The gene calls are TRBV5-4 and TRBJ2-1; 10 bases fit TRBD1. V lost 0 bases, J lost 7 bases, and 4 bases stayed unmatched. The CDR3 is 15 residues long. Germline V gene sequence: CDR1 SGHNT, CDR2 YYREEE (reference sequence). CDR3 DNA: TGTGCCAGCAGCTTGGAGGGACAGGGGAGTAATGAGCAGTTCTTC. This sequence encodes CASSLEGQGSNEQFF.

The rearrangement links TRBV5-4 to TRBJ2-3; D gene unclear. The length of the CDR3 is 14 residues. Germline V gene data show CDR1 as SGHNT and CDR2 as YYREEE (reference sequence). Trimming pared 4 bases from V and 5 bases from J, leaving 14 bases between. CDR3 DNA: TGTGCCAGCAGCCCTCGAGGAGCGTTAGATACGCAGTATTTT. The encoded protein is CASSPRGALDTQYF.

The rearrangement links TRBV6-5 to TRBJ2-7, with D tentatively TRBD2 (6 bases). This CDR3 is 15 amino acids long. Trimming took off 2 bases at V and 2 bases at J, with 13 bases between the two ends. Per germline, CDR1 MNHEY and CDR2 SVGAGI. CDR3: CASSYRDGGPYEQYF. CDR3 sequence (DNA): TGTGCCAGCAGTTACCGGGACGGAGGGCCCTACGAGCAGTACTTC.

This clone has a single count. This chain uses TRBV11-2 with TRBJ2-1; D perhaps matches TRBD2 (6 bases). V was trimmed by 8 bases and J by 4 bases, leaving 18 bases between them. The CDR3 has 15 residues. CDR1 is SGHAT and CDR2 is FQNNGV in the germline V gene. For the CDR3, the DNA is TGTGCCAGCGGGCCCCTCCCGGCGGGGTACAATGAGCAGTTCTTC. Amino acid sequence: CASGPLPAGYNEQFF.

This chain uses TRBV2 with TRBJ2-7; D is unclear. Germline lookup yields CDR1 SNHLY and CDR2 FYNNEI. Trimming pared 5 bases from V and 1 base from J, leaving 6 bases between. The CDR3 length is 12 residues. In DNA form, the CDR3 reads TGTGCCAGCAGTCCCTCGTCCTACGAGCAGTACTTC. Its protein product is CASSPSSYEQYF.

This clone was seen a handful of times. The chain carries TRBV18 and TRBJ1-5; 7 bases map to TRBD1. Germline-derived CDR1 and CDR2 are KGHSH and LQKENI. J gave up 3 bases and V 3 bases, and 11 bases lay outside the gene matches. This CDR3 has 17 amino acids. The CDR3 reads CASSPLPAGQDNQPQHF. Written as DNA, the CDR3 is TGTGCCAGCTCACCCCTGCCTGCCGGACAGGACAATCAGCCCCAGCATTTT.

This chain uses TRBV19 with TRBJ1-4; no definite D call. The germline gives CDR1 LNHDA, CDR2 SQIVND (reference sequence). The CDR3 is 15 amino acids. The V and J ends lost 4 bases and 3 bases respectively, with 12 bases between them. The CDR3 here is CASSRVSSSNEKLFF. In DNA, the CDR3 is TGTGCCAGTAGTAGGGTTTCATCTTCTAATGAAAAACTGTTTTTT.

This clone appeared a single time. The chain is built from TRBV11-3 and TRBJ2-1; D unresolved. This CDR3 is 14 amino acids long. Trimming removed 0 bases at V and 5 bases at J, with 8 bases between. Germline CDR1 and CDR2: SGHNT and YENEEA. CDR3 residues: CASSLDFLNNEQFF. CDR3 nucleotide sequence: TGTGCCAGCAGCTTAGATTTCCTTAACAATGAGCAGTTCTTC.

The chain carries TRBV6-5 and TRBJ1-5; possibly TRBD1 for D (5 bases). Germline CDR1 and CDR2: MNHEY and SVGAGI. The germline V and J ends were trimmed by 3 bases and 8 bases, with 14 bases remaining between them. CDR3 length equals 14 residues. The CDR3 loop is CASSYGDQKEPQHF. The CDR3 nucleotides read TGTGCCAGCAGTTATGGGGACCAAAAGGAGCCCCAGCATTTT.

A few counts support this clone. Within the sample, other DNA sequences also encode this same CDR3. CDR3 sequence: CASSLASPRETQYF. The DNA for the CDR3 is TGTGCCAGCAGCTTAGCCAGCCCCAGGGAGACCCAGTACTTC. V usage is TRBV7-2 and J usage is TRBJ2-5, with D unresolved. The CDR3 contains 14 residues. CDR1 SGHTA and CDR2 FQGNSA come from the germline V gene. Trimming stripped 0 bases from V and 5 bases from J, with 10 bases between.

This clone is a singleton in its sample. The chain has TRBV19 and TRBJ1-1, with D possibly matching TRBD1 (5 bases). This CDR3 has 14 residues. The germline V gene encodes CDR1 LNHDA and CDR2 SQIVND (reference sequence). Trimming took off 3 bases at V and 6 bases at J, with 14 bases between the two ends. CDR3 DNA: TGTGCCAGTAGTATCCGGGGGTCCCTCCCTGAAGCTTTCTTT. Translating gives CASSIRGSLPEAFF.

CDR3 amino acids: CASSIQGVSGYTF. CDR3 DNA: TGTGCCAGCAGTATCCAGGGTGTTTCTGGCTACACCTTC. The J gene is TRBJ1-2, the V gene TRBV27, with D perhaps TRBD1 (5 bases). This CDR3 region has 13 residues. Germline V gives CDR1 MNHEY, CDR2 SMNVEV (reference sequence). Trimming took 5 bases from V and 7 from J, leaving 14 bases between them.

J is TRBJ1-1 and V is TRBV7-6; tentatively, D is TRBD1 (6 bases). Germline V gene lookup returns CDR1 SGHVS and CDR2 FNYEAQ. The length of the CDR3 is 13 residues. V lost 4 bases, J lost 5 bases, and 11 bases lay in between. This CDR3 reads CASSSDRKTEAFF. The CDR3 DNA is TGTGCCAGCAGCTCCGACAGGAAAACTGAAGCTTTCTTT.

The V call is TRBV5-1, the J call TRBJ2-7; D may be TRBD2 (6 bases). The V and J ends lost 4 bases and 6 bases respectively, with 20 bases between them. The CDR3 has 15 residues. Germline V CDR1 and CDR2: SGHRS, YFSETQ. In nucleotides, the CDR3 is TGCGCCAGCAGCCGGACCCTAGCGAGTCAACGCGAGCAGTACTTC. This gives the protein CASSRTLASQREQYF. Looking up the rest from reference TRBV5-1 and TRBJ2-7 gives the full variable domain: KAGVTQTPRYLIKTRGQQVTLSCSPISGHRSVSWYQQTPGQGLQFLFEYFSETQRNKGNFPGRFSGRQFSNSRSEMNVSTLELGDSALYLCASSRTLASQREQYFGPGTRLTVT.

This chain joins TRBV7-6 and TRBJ1-3; TRBD1 matches at 10 bases. Germline V gene sequence: CDR1 SGHVS, CDR2 FNYEAQ. After removal of 5 bases from V and 0 bases from J, the junction contained 4 bases not matched to a gene. The CDR3 runs to 16 residues. The CDR3 loop reads CASSTGQGYSGNTIYF. The CDR3 DNA sequence: TGTGCCAGCAGCACGGGACAGGGGTACTCTGGAAACACCATATATTTT.

The DNA for the CDR3 is TGTGCCAGCAGGCATTCGGGGAACACCGGGGAGCTGTTTTTT. This encodes CASRHSGNTGELFF. The chain combines TRBV14 with TRBJ2-2; D unresolved. The CDR3 totals 14 residues. CDR1 SGHDN and CDR2 FVKESK come from the germline V gene. V lost 6 bases and J 1 base, leaving 9 bases between the germline ends.

Regarding this clone: Other DNA sequences from this sample encode an identical CDR3 as well. V usage is TRBV18 and J usage is TRBJ2-5; unclear D gene. CDR1 is KGHSH and CDR2 is LQKENI in the germline V gene. Trimming shortened V by 2 bases and J by 2 bases, and 6 bases separated the two germline ends. The CDR3 length is 13 residues. The CDR3 DNA reads as TGTGCCAGCTCACCAGGCCTGCAAGAGACCCAGTACTTC. Amino acid sequence: CASSPGLQETQYF.

The chain links TRBV10-3 to TRBJ2-7; D remains ambiguous. V was cut by 4 bases and J by 6 bases, with 10 bases left in between. The CDR3 covers 12 residues. Germline assignment: CDR1 ENHRY and CDR2 SYGVKD. The CDR3: CAISGQYTEQYF. The CDR3 region has the DNA TGTGCCATCAGTGGACAATACACCGAGCAGTACTTC.

J is TRBJ2-2 and V is TRBV6-5, with unresolved D. CDR3 size: 16 residues. V was cut by 1 base and J by 1 base, with 10 bases left in between. Germline-derived CDR1 and CDR2 are MNHEY and SVGAGI. CDR3 sequence: CASSYYPNQNTGELFF. The CDR3 region has the DNA TGTGCCAGCAGTTACTATCCCAACCAGAACACCGGGGAGCTGTTTTTT.

The chain recombines TRBV7-9 with TRBJ2-3; D might be TRBD2 (5 bases). Trimming cost V 4 bases and J 5 bases, with 10 bases left between them. The CDR3 sequence is 13 residues long. Germline V gene data show CDR1 as SEHNR and CDR2 as FQNEAQ (reference sequence). CDR3 sequence: CASSSGSGDTQYF. CDR3 DNA sequence: TGTGCCAGCAGCTCGGGGTCAGGAGATACGCAGTATTTT.

The chain employs TRBV19 and TRBJ1-2; no clear D. The CDR3 length is 14 residues. Germline-derived CDR1 and CDR2 are LNHDA and SQIVND (reference sequence). Between the trimmed V and J ends, which lost 0 bases and 5 bases, there was a span of 10 bases. The CDR3 here is CASSIEDGVYGYTF. In nucleotides, the CDR3 is TGTGCCAGTAGTATAGAAGACGGGGTATATGGCTACACCTTC.

V gene TRBV6-1 combines with J gene TRBJ2-1, with D perhaps matching TRBD2 (5 bases). Germline loops: CDR1 MNHNS, CDR2 SASEGT. There are 14 residues in the CDR3. V gave up 0 bases and J gave up 4 bases, with 7 bases separating them. The CDR3 DNA sequence: TGTGCCAGCAGTGAAGCCGGGGTGTACAATGAGCAGTTCTTC. Its translation is CASSEAGVYNEQFF.